This T cell receptor (beta chain) comes out of a study of blood T cell repertoires in COVID-19. Whole-study context: Researchers got acute and convalescent COVID-19 samples from the United States, Italy and Spain. The cDNA or gDNA used as material had been derived from T cells, B-cell-depleted T cells, or PBMCs.

As processed by the authors: Quantification of nucleated cells was approximated via reference gene primer amplification. The method was immunoSEQ multiplex PCR; TCRdb's version includes in-frame clones alone and lacks a portion of them. The DNA gave D and trimming, while V, J and clone size come from that table. The sample lists over 45,000 clones; around four fifths were seen once. V shed 3 bases, J shed 0 bases, and the junction held 3 bases outside the gene matches. The CDR3 is 15 amino acids. Germline lookup yields CDR1 SGHTA and CDR2 FQGNSA. J is TRBJ2-7 and V is TRBV7-2, with TRBD2 identical over 9 bases. Sequenced: peripheral blood. This clonotype was sampled from a human donor in a cohort sampled during active COVID-19. The CDR3 region has the DNA TGTGCCAGCAGCTTGGGTAGCGGGAGCTCCTACGAGCAGTACTTC. Amino acids: CASSLGSGSSYEQYF. Full variable domain (missing parts from reference TRBV7-2 and TRBJ2-7): GAGVSQSPSNKVTEKGKDVELRCDPISGHTALYWYRQSLGQGLEFLIYFQGNSAPDKSGLPSDRFSAERTGGSVSTLTIQRTQQEDSAVYLCASSLGSGSSYEQYFGPGTRLTVT.